The entry below describes one T cell receptor beta chain. This specimen comes from a study of OX40 agonist ivuxolimab in advanced cancers. Sequencing used immunoSEQ multiplex PCR; TCRdb keeps in-frame clones, though not all of them. Of about 45,000 clones in the sample, roughly four fifths were seen once. This TCR was sampled from an adult with an advanced solid tumor such as melanoma, head and neck, liver or kidney cancer. The source material was CD4+ or CD8+ T cells sorted from blood, sampled in a trial of the OX40 agonist ivuxolimab.

The CDR3 here is CASSLGTSGGSYEQYF. Here the CDR3 DNA reads TGTGCCAGCTCACTAGGGACTAGCGGGGGTTCCTACGAGCAGTACTTC. This rearrangement joins TRBV18 to TRBJ2-7; TRBD2 matches at 14 bases. The CDR3 covers 16 residues. Germline CDR1 and CDR2: KGHSH and LQKENI. The V segment lost 4 bases and the J segment 1 base; nucleotides outside the gene matches: 3.